These 30 T cell receptor beta chains were all obtained from the same sample, sequenced in a study of blood T cell repertoires in COVID-19. Repertoires were generated with immunoSEQ multiplex PCR, while TCRdb's copy carries only in-frame clones and drops some. The sample lists roughly 65,000 clones, roughly 85% occurring once. The sequenced sample consisted of peripheral blood. The receptors derive from a woman of 80 years or more with active or convalescent COVID-19.

V and J are TRBV10-2 and TRBJ2-5; 7 bases agree with TRBD2. The CDR3 totals 12 residues. CDR1 WSHSY and CDR2 SAAADI come from the germline V gene. V dropped 8 bases and J dropped 2; count of bases not matched to a gene: 2. CDR3 in DNA: TGCGCCAGCTTTAGCGGGCAAGAGACCCAGTACTTC. Translated: CASFSGQETQYF.

The rearrangement links TRBV30 to TRBJ1-1; 9 positions match TRBD1. This CDR3 contains 14 residues. CDR1 and CDR2 from the germline V gene are GTSNPN and SVGIG (reference sequence). Losses at the gene ends were 5 bases for V and 3 bases for J; bases not matched to a gene: 7. In DNA, the CDR3 is TGTGCCTGGCCCTCGGGACAGGGCTACACTGAAGCTTTCTTT. Translated, it gives CAWPSGQGYTEAFF.

This chain joins TRBV7-2 and TRBJ2-1; a weak D match, TRBD1 (5 bases). The CDR3 loop spans 17 amino acids. Germline loops: CDR1 SGHTA, CDR2 FQGNSA. Between the trimmed V and J ends, which lost 5 bases and 0 bases, there was a span of 17 bases. The CDR3 bases are TGTGCCAGCAGCCTGCTAGGGGCGGTCCACTCCTACAATGAGCAGTTCTTC. Encoded protein: CASSLLGAVHSYNEQFF.

This rearrangement joins TRBV24-1 to TRBJ1-5, with D possibly matching TRBD1 (6 bases). V lost 8 bases to trimming and J lost 0 bases, with 16 bases between them. The CDR3 is 16 residues long. Germline CDR1 reads KGHDR; CDR2 reads SFDVKD. The CDR3 reads CATTCGQIYSNQPQHF. CDR3 DNA sequence: TGTGCCACCACCTGCGGACAGATCTATAGCAATCAGCCCCAGCATTTT.

This rearrangement joins TRBV10-3 to TRBJ2-3; tentatively, D is TRBD1 (6 bases). CDR1 ENHRY and CDR2 SYGVKD come from the germline V gene. CDR3 length: 17 residues. Between the trimmed V and J ends, which lost 1 base and 1 base, there was a span of 15 bases. CDR3 amino acids: CAISEFELGHRTDTQYF. CDR3 in DNA: TGTGCCATCAGTGAGTTCGAGCTGGGACACCGCACAGATACGCAGTATTTT.

CDR3 coding DNA: TGCGCCAGCCGGAGCGGGGTCGGAGAGACCCAGTACTTC. Protein product: CASRSGVGETQYF. The gene calls are TRBV5-1 and TRBJ2-5; 7 bases are a match to TRBD2. The V gene end was trimmed by 7 bases and the J gene end by 4 bases; junction bases not matched to a gene: 7. This CDR3 is built from 13 residues. The germline CDR1 and CDR2 sequences are SGHRS and YFSETQ. Complete variable domain (other parts from reference TRBV5-1 and TRBJ2-5): KAGVTQTPRYLIKTRGQQVTLSCSPISGHRSVSWYQQTPGQGLQFLFEYFSETQRNKGNFPGRFSGRQFSNSRSEMNVSTLELGDSALYLCASRSGVGETQYFGPGTRLLVL.

The V and J genes are TRBV19 and TRBJ2-7, with D maybe TRBD1 (6 bases). The CDR3 runs to 13 residues. Trimming took off 6 bases at V and 6 bases at J, with 15 bases between the two ends. In germline, CDR1 is LNHDA, CDR2 SQIVND (reference sequence). CDR3 region: CASRRGHGSEQYF. The CDR3 DNA follows: TGTGCCAGTAGGAGGGGACATGGGTCCGAGCAGTACTTC.

The rearrangement joins TRBV29-1 to TRBJ1-1, with D hard to call. The ends were cut back, 7 bases at V and 0 bases at J, with 12 bases in the middle. Germline loops: CDR1 SQVTM, CDR2 ANQGSEA. This CDR3 spans 13 amino acids. The DNA for the CDR3 is TGCAGCGCAACGGACTTTCTGAACACTGAAGCTTTCTTT. Translating gives CSATDFLNTEAFF.

The table lists this clone with a count of one. V gene TRBV7-6 combines with J gene TRBJ2-1, with D tentatively TRBD1 (6 bases). V lost 3 bases and J lost 8, with 14 bases in between. Looked up from germline, CDR1 is SGHVS and CDR2 is FNYEAQ. The CDR3 totals 14 residues. CDR3 region: CASSLRQGFYEQFF. The CDR3 region has the DNA TGTGCCAGCAGCTTGCGCCAGGGGTTCTATGAGCAGTTCTTC.

CDR3 residues: CASSDPRYLNYGYTF. CDR3 bases: TGCGCCAGCAGTGACCCCAGGTACCTTAACTATGGCTACACCTTC. J is TRBJ1-2 and V is TRBV10-2; D is unclear. From germline, CDR1 is WSHSY and CDR2 SAAADI. V dropped 3 bases and J dropped 1 base, with 12 bases sitting between them. The CDR3 spans 15 residues.

This clone was observed once. CDR3 sequence reads: CASSSPRDRVQETQYF. The CDR3 DNA reads TGCGCCAGCAGCAGCCCCCGGGACAGGGTCCAAGAGACCCAGTACTTC. This rearrangement joins TRBV5-1 to TRBJ2-5; 9 positions agree with TRBD1. The V gene end was trimmed by 4 bases and the J gene end by 1 base; junction bases not matched to a gene: 8. The CDR3 is 16 amino acids. CDR1 is SGHRS, CDR2 YFSETQ, per germline.

This clone appeared once. The chain combines TRBV9 with TRBJ2-2; TRBD2 is a possible D gene (7 bases). CDR3 size: 17 residues. Germline CDR1 reads SGDLS; CDR2 reads YYNGEE. V gave up 0 bases and J gave up 4 bases, with 16 bases separating them. This CDR3 reads CASSVVGGARATGELFF. CDR3 sequence (DNA): TGTGCCAGCAGCGTAGTGGGGGGGGCCCGAGCCACCGGGGAGCTGTTTTTT.

The V call is TRBV29-1, the J call TRBJ2-3; D not certain. The CDR3 totals 10 residues. V lost 8 bases, J lost 3 bases, and 6 bases lay in between. Germline assignment: CDR1 SQVTM and CDR2 ANQGSEA. The CDR3 nucleotides are TGCAGCATCCGGACAGATACGCAGTATTTT. Residues: CSIRTDTQYF.

This chain joins TRBV7-8 and TRBJ2-5, with TRBD1 matching over 8 bases. Germline CDR1 reads SGHVS; CDR2 reads FQNEAQ. The CDR3 spans 13 residues. J was trimmed by 2 bases and V by 10 bases; bases with no gene match: 6. In nucleotides, the CDR3 is TGTGCCACCAATACAGGGGGGCAAGAGACCCAGTACTTC. Protein: CATNTGGQETQYF.

The chain recombines TRBV19 with TRBJ1-1; TRBD1 might be the D (6 bases). The ends were cut back, 3 bases at V and 5 bases at J, with 19 bases in the middle. This CDR3 is built from 16 residues. Germline V gene data show CDR1 as LNHDA and CDR2 as SQIVND (reference sequence). CDR3 in DNA: TGTGCCAGTAGTATTCTAGGAACAGGGTATAGTACTGAAGCTTTCTTT. It is translated as CASSILGTGYSTEAFF.

The chain has TRBV25-1 and TRBJ1-1, with D hard to call. The germline CDR1 and CDR2 sequences are MGHDK and SYGVNS. There are 14 residues in the CDR3. V was cut by 1 base and J by 5 bases, with 11 bases left in between. The DNA for the CDR3 is TGTGCCAGCAGTGAATGGGGAGGTCGAACTGAAGCTTTCTTT. The encoded protein is CASSEWGGRTEAFF.

This clone appeared once. Other nucleotide sequences from this sample produce the same CDR3. The rearrangement joins TRBV4-3 to TRBJ2-7; 7 bases line up with TRBD2. Germline assignment: CDR1 LGHNA and CDR2 YSLEER. The V segment lost 0 bases and the J segment 0 bases; nucleotides outside the gene matches: 2. The CDR3 sequence is 15 residues long. The CDR3 here is CASSQERESSYEQYF. As DNA, the CDR3 is TGCGCCAGCAGCCAAGAGCGGGAGAGCTCCTACGAGCAGTACTTC.

The chain combines TRBV19 with TRBJ2-1; the match to TRBD1 covers 8 bases. V lost 5 bases, J lost 6 bases, and 12 bases stayed unmatched. Germline V gene data show CDR1 as LNHDA and CDR2 as SQIVND (reference sequence). The CDR3 runs to 16 residues. CDR3 protein: CASSPRTGSATNEQFF. CDR3 nucleotide sequence: TGTGCCAGTAGTCCGCGGACAGGGTCGGCCACCAATGAGCAGTTCTTC.

In this sample, this clone turned up a few times. This chain joins TRBV25-1 and TRBJ1-1, with 10 positions matching TRBD1. Germline V lookup: CDR1 MGHDK, CDR2 SYGVNS. After removal of 5 bases from V and 5 bases from J, the junction contained 8 bases not matched to a gene. The CDR3 has 15 residues. The CDR3 protein is CASSPPGQGFTEAFF. The CDR3 nucleotides are TGTGCCAGCAGTCCCCCGGGACAGGGGTTTACTGAAGCTTTCTTT.

The genes are TRBV3-1 (or the pseudogene TRBV3-2) and TRBJ2-6; 12 bases line up with TRBD1. The CDR3 has 19 residues. Germline values: CDR1 LGHDT, CDR2 YNNKEL (reference sequence). After removal of 4 bases from V and 0 bases from J, the junction contained 7 bases not matched to a gene. CDR3 amino acids: CASSRGTGGFFSGANVLTF. The CDR3 DNA is TGTGCCAGCAGCCGCGGGACAGGGGGCTTTTTCTCTGGGGCCAACGTCCTGACTTTC.

The chain joins TRBV28 to TRBJ2-1, with TRBD2 identical over 7 bases. CDR1 MDHEN and CDR2 SYDVKM come from the germline V gene. With 4 bases clipped from V and 4 bases from J, the junction kept 10 bases outside the gene matches. The CDR3 is 16 residues long. The CDR3 DNA is TGTGCCAGCAGTTACCCACCTAGCGGCTCTTACAATGAGCAGTTCTTC. Its translation is CASSYPPSGSYNEQFF.

The chain couples TRBV19 to TRBJ1-6; D not certain. CDR1 is LNHDA and CDR2 is SQIVND in the germline V gene (reference sequence). Trimming left V 6 bases short and J 10 bases short, with 16 bases between. The CDR3 contains 14 residues. CDR3 in DNA: TGTGCCAGTAGATACATTATGAGGCGATCACCCCTCCACTTT. It yields the protein CASRYIMRRSPLHF. Combining the CDR3 with reference TRBV19 and TRBJ1-6 gives the whole variable domain DGGITQSPKYLFRKEGQNVTLSCEQNLNHDAMYWYRQDPGQGLRLIYYSQIVNDFQKGDIAEGYSVSREKKESFPLTVTSAQKNPTAFYLCASRYIMRRSPLHFGNGTRLTVT.

The chain uses TRBV7-9 and TRBJ2-2; D might be TRBD1 (7 bases). The length of the CDR3 is 14 residues. Germline V lookup: CDR1 SEHNR, CDR2 FQNEAQ (reference sequence). Trimming took 8 bases from V and 5 from J, leaving 15 bases between them. This CDR3 reads CASVQGGKTGELFF. For the CDR3, the DNA is TGTGCCAGCGTCCAGGGGGGAAAAACCGGGGAGCTGTTTTTT.

About this clone: The junction shows a germline mismatch at one end, possibly a read error. V and J are TRBV19 and TRBJ2-1, with 10 nucleotides matching TRBD2. Germline values: CDR1 LNHDA, CDR2 SQIVND (reference sequence). This CDR3 comprises 13 residues. The CDR3 loop is CASSSEGTSARVF. In nucleotides, the CDR3 is TGTGCCAGTAGTTCAGAAGGGACTAGCGCAAGGGTCTTC.

V is TRBV15 and J is TRBJ2-2; D not certain. This CDR3 is 15 amino acids long. Deletions cut 0 bases from V and 4 bases from J, with 9 bases between. Germline V CDR1 and CDR2: LNHNV, YYDKDF (reference sequence). The CDR3 sequence is CATSRDGQITGELFF. The DNA of the CDR3 is TGTGCCACCAGCAGAGATGGCCAGATCACCGGGGAGCTGTTTTTT. Full variable domain (missing parts from reference TRBV15 and TRBJ2-2): DAMVIQNPRYQVTQFGKPVTLSCSQTLNHNVMYWYQQKSSQAPKLLFHYYDKDFNNEADTPDNFQSRRPNTSFCFLDIRSPGLGDTAMYLCATSRDGQITGELFFGEGSRLTVL.

The CDR3 protein is CASSLDRAPSGALTDTQYF. The CDR3 nucleotides are TGTGCCAGCAGCTTAGATAGGGCGCCTAGCGGGGCCCTCACAGATACGCAGTATTTT. The chain recombines TRBV11-3 with TRBJ2-3, with 9 bases fitting TRBD2. The CDR3 covers 19 residues. Germline CDR1 reads SGHNT; CDR2 reads YENEEA. Trimming at V came to 0 bases and at J to 2 bases, leaving 12 bases not matched to a gene.

The chain carries TRBV11-2 and TRBJ2-7, with no clear D. The germline CDR1 and CDR2 sequences are SGHAT and FQNNGV. The V end lost 0 bases, the J end lost 2 bases, and 14 bases lay between the germline ends. This CDR3 region has 16 residues. The CDR3 region is CASSLDPVSGTYEQYF. Here the CDR3 DNA reads TGTGCCAGCAGCTTAGATCCGGTTTCAGGAACCTACGAGCAGTACTTC.

This clone was seen just once. The chain recombines TRBV3-1 (or the pseudogene TRBV3-2) with TRBJ2-7; weak D call: TRBD1 (5 bases). V was pared by 7 bases and J by 12 bases, with 25 bases between. The CDR3 spans 14 residues. Germline loops: CDR1 LGHDT, CDR2 YNNKEL (reference sequence). CDR3: CASTKQDSSGNVYF. CDR3 nucleotides: TGTGCCAGCACCAAGCAAGATTCCTCAGGGAACGTGTACTTC.

The chain combines TRBV28 with TRBJ2-5; no clear D. The CDR3 totals 11 residues. Germline CDR1 is MDHEN and CDR2 is SYDVKM. V was shortened by 2 bases and J by 10 bases, with 8 bases between the two germline ends. The CDR3 coding sequence is TGTGCCAGCAGTTTACGGTCTGACCAGTACTTC. As protein: CASSLRSDQYF.

This chain joins TRBV29-1 and TRBJ2-7; 9 bases agree with TRBD1. Trimming at V came to 3 bases and at J to 6 bases, leaving 0 bases not matched to a gene. The CDR3 runs to 11 residues. Per the germline V gene, CDR1 is SQVTM and CDR2 is ANQGSEA. CDR3 bases: TGCAGCGTTGAGGACAGGGGCGAGCAGTACTTC. Its protein is CSVEDRGEQYF.